What follows are 27 T cell receptor beta chains derived from one specimen sequenced in a study of regulatory T cells in long-lasting Graves disease. As for time point: persistent/refractory GD, antithyroid drugs over 5 years with positive TRAb. Following extraction of RNA from PBMCs, that RNA was used to make the TCR library. To make TCR beta libraries, researchers used iRepertoire HTBI primers and Arm-PCR of CDR3 regions. TCRdb reanalysed the multiplex PCR reads using MiXCR and keeps one entry per CDR3 protein. The sample contains around 460,000 distinct CDR3 sequences, approximately 22% of which appear only once. The material was peripheral blood mononuclear cells (PBMCs), obtained when the disease was refractory, from a patient treated with antithyroid drugs. The receptors were gathered from a female donor with Graves disease.

This clonotype showed up many times. The chain employs TRBV2 and TRBJ2-5, with D perhaps matching TRBD2 (6 bases). Germline values: CDR1 SNHLY, CDR2 FYNNEI. The CDR3 is made up of 14 amino acids. Trimming removed 6 bases at V and 7 bases at J, with 18 bases between. This CDR3 is CASRRGTEGTTQYF. DNA for the CDR3: TGTGCCAGCAGACGCGGGACGGAGGGAACGACCCAGTACTTC.

This clonotype was counted between two and nine times. The V call is TRBV15, the J call TRBJ2-4; D gene uncertain. This CDR3 spans 16 amino acids. In germline, CDR1 is LNHNV, CDR2 YYDKDF (reference sequence). Trimming took 1 base from V and 0 from J, leaving 10 bases between them. CDR3 coding DNA: TGTGCCACCAGCAGAGCAACCGGTGTAGCCAAAAACATTCAGTACTTC. Its protein is CATSRATGVAKNIQYF.

This clonotype was recorded many times. The chain combines TRBV29-1 with TRBJ1-6, with D possibly being TRBD1 (6 bases). Trimming pared 6 bases from V and 5 bases from J, leaving 8 bases between. The CDR3 has 12 amino acids. Germline assignment: CDR1 SQVTM and CDR2 ANQGSEA. CDR3 residues: CSVRDNNSPLHF. The CDR3 DNA is TGCAGCGTCCGGGACAATAATTCACCCCTCCACTTT.

This clonotype was seen only a few times. The rearrangement joins TRBV3-1 to TRBJ2-2; D unresolved. The CDR3 has 13 amino acids. Germline values: CDR1 LGHDT, CDR2 YNNKEL (reference sequence). V gave up 4 bases and J gave up 3 bases, with 6 bases separating them. CDR3 sequence (DNA): TGTGCCAGCAGCCCCCCTTACACCGGGGAGCTGTTTTTT. It translates to CASSPPYTGELFF. The whole variable domain, remainder taken from reference TRBV3-1 and TRBJ2-2, is DTAVSQTPKYLVTQMGNDKSIKCEQNLGHDTMYWYKQDSKKFLKIMFSYNNKELIINETVPNRFSPKSPDKAHLNLHINSLELGDSAVYFCASSPPYTGELFFGEGSRLTVL.

This clonotype came up many times. This chain joins TRBV7-2 and TRBJ2-7; weak D call: TRBD1 (6 bases). V was shortened by 3 bases and J by 2 bases, with 14 bases between the two germline ends. This CDR3 is 15 amino acids long. Germline V lookup: CDR1 SGHTA, CDR2 FQGNSA. The CDR3 region has the DNA TGTGCCAGCAGCTTCCGGGACAAGGGCACCTACGAGCAGTACTTC. It encodes CASSFRDKGTYEQYF.

Many counts were recorded for this clonotype. The chain employs TRBV20-1 and TRBJ1-5; no clear D gene. The germline CDR1 and CDR2 sequences are DFQATT and SNEGSKA (reference sequence). This CDR3 has 15 residues. V shed 0 bases and J shed 0 bases, with 9 bases lying between them. CDR3 nucleotides: TGCAGTGCTAGAGAAACCAGTTTTAGCAATCAGCCCCAGCATTTT. Residues: CSARETSFSNQPQHF.

This clonotype was found many times. The rearrangement joins TRBV28 to TRBJ2-4; 7 nucleotides align to TRBD1. The CDR3 is 17 residues long. V trimming: 6 bases; J trimming: 1 base; junction bases outside the gene matches: 12. Germline V gene sequence: CDR1 MDHEN, CDR2 SYDVKM. CDR3 DNA: TGTGCCAGCAGGGGCTCGGGACAGCCTGGGGCCAAAAACATTCAGTACTTC. Protein product: CASRGSGQPGAKNIQYF.

In its sample, this clonotype was seen once. A read error may be the cause here, since a much bigger clone is one base away. The chain combines TRBV6-5 with TRBJ2-5; the D gene is possibly TRBD1 (5 bases). Germline CDR1 and CDR2: MNHEY and SVGAGI. The CDR3 has 14 amino acids. The CDR3 region is CACSSNQGQETQYF. The CDR3 coding sequence is TGTGCCTGCAGTTCGAATCAGGGACAAGAGACCCAGTACTTC.

This clonotype occurred many times. The CDR3 region has the DNA TGTGCCAGCAGTTTATGGATTACAGGGGGCGGCAATCAGCCCCAGCATTTT. As protein: CASSLWITGGGNQPQHF. V is TRBV28 and J is TRBJ1-5, with 9 bases lining up with TRBD1. CDR1 and CDR2 from the germline V gene are MDHEN and SYDVKM. The junction had 5 bases not matched to a gene; V was cut back by 0 bases and J by 2 bases. This CDR3 has 17 amino acids.

This chain uses TRBV3-1 with TRBJ2-7, with a possible D match to TRBD1 (6 bases). Between the trimmed V and J ends, which lost 0 bases and 4 bases, there was a span of 10 bases. The CDR3 covers 14 residues. Germline V gene data show CDR1 as LGHDT and CDR2 as YNNKEL (reference sequence). In nucleotides, the CDR3 is TGTGCCAGCAGCCAAGACAGGACAGCGTACGAGCAGTACTTC. This sequence encodes CASSQDRTAYEQYF.

This clonotype was observed at least ten times. The chain recombines TRBV2 with TRBJ2-4, with TRBD2 matching 14 bases. The CDR3 runs to 23 residues. Trimming at V came to 6 bases and at J to 1 base, leaving 23 bases not matched to a gene. Germline V gives CDR1 SNHLY, CDR2 FYNNEI. The CDR3 coding sequence is TGTGCCAGCAGGAGACGTTTCGGACTAGCGGGAGGTTTGAGGTCCTTCGCCAAAAACATTCAGTACTTC. Amino acids: CASRRRFGLAGGLRSFAKNIQYF.

This clonotype came up many times. V and J are TRBV11-3 and TRBJ1-2, with D unresolved. The CDR3 length is 12 residues. V gave up 3 bases and J gave up 7 bases, with 9 bases separating them. CDR1 and CDR2 from the germline V gene are SGHNT and YENEEA. The CDR3 coding sequence is TGTGCCAGCAGCTTGGGTGGGCCTGGCTACACCTTC. Amino acid sequence: CASSLGGPGYTF.

The chain recombines TRBV12-5 with TRBJ2-1; D uncertain. From germline, CDR1 is LGHNT and CDR2 FRNRAP. The CDR3 covers 13 residues. V dropped 6 bases and J dropped 4 bases, with 10 bases sitting between them. The CDR3 DNA reads TGTGCTAGTGGCCAAACAGAGTACAATGAGCAGTTCTTC. The encoded protein is CASGQTEYNEQFF. The full variable domain, in which reference TRBV12-5 and TRBJ2-1 provide the parts outside the CDR3, is DARVTQTPRHKVTEMGQEVTMRCQPILGHNTVFWYRQTMMQGLELLAYFRNRAPLDDSGMPKDRFSAEMPDATLATLKIQPSEPRDSAVYFCASGQTEYNEQFFGPGTRLTVL.

This clonotype was observed at least ten times. The genes are TRBV7-2 and TRBJ1-5; the match to TRBD1 covers 10 bases. The V segment lost 3 bases and the J segment 7 bases; nucleotides outside the gene matches: 6. The CDR3 runs to 15 residues. Germline lookup yields CDR1 SGHTA and CDR2 FQGNSA. The CDR3 sequence is CASSLTGGAEQPQHF. CDR3 DNA sequence: TGTGCCAGCAGCTTGACAGGGGGCGCCGAACAGCCCCAGCATTTT.

The chain recombines TRBV6-5 with TRBJ2-7, with TRBD2 matching over 8 bases. The J segment lost 0 bases and the V segment lost 4 bases, leaving 11 bases of the junction unmatched. CDR3 size: 17 residues. Germline V gene data show CDR1 as MNHEY and CDR2 as SVGAGI. CDR3 sequence (DNA): TGTGCCAGCAGTTCCACCCGCGCGGCGGGAGGCTCCTACGAGCAGTACTTC. This codes for CASSSTRAAGGSYEQYF.

There are many counts of this clonotype. The chain recombines TRBV2 with TRBJ2-5; TRBD1 matches 8 bases. V lost 1 base to trimming and J lost 6 bases; unmatched junction nucleotides: 7. Germline V gives CDR1 SNHLY, CDR2 FYNNEI. The CDR3 is 15 residues long. Here the CDR3 reads CASSEGTGTEQTQYF. Here the CDR3 DNA reads TGTGCCAGCAGTGAAGGGACAGGGACTGAGCAGACCCAGTACTTC.

The chain recombines TRBV4-1 with TRBJ2-5; TRBD2 matches at 7 bases. Germline assignment: CDR1 MGHRA and CDR2 YSYEKL. This CDR3 has 14 amino acids. J was trimmed by 11 bases and V by 1 base; bases with no gene match: 10. The CDR3 DNA reads TGCGCCAGCAGCCAAGTCGGCCACGGGGGGTATCAGTACTTC. The encoded protein is CASSQVGHGGYQYF.

This clonotype was seen repeatedly, ten times or more. This chain links TRBV28 with TRBJ1-1; 9 bases line up with TRBD1. This CDR3 spans 16 amino acids. V lost 5 bases, J lost 4 bases, and 11 bases stayed unmatched. Germline-derived CDR1 and CDR2 are MDHEN and SYDVKM. CDR3 sequence reads: CASSPLLGTGSTEAFF. DNA for the CDR3: TGTGCCAGCAGTCCTCTCCTGGGGACAGGGAGCACTGAAGCTTTCTTT.

Note on this clonotype: A much larger clone differs from this one at a single base, so this may be a read error. The V gene is TRBV25-1, the J gene TRBJ1-6; 8 bases align to TRBD1. Germline assignment: CDR1 MGHDK and CDR2 SYGVNS. The length of the CDR3 is 14 residues. In nucleotides, the CDR3 is TGTGCCAGCAGCCCAGGACAGGGTTATTCAACCCTCCACTTT. It translates to CASSPGQGYSTLHF.

The table lists this clonotype with many counts. The chain recombines TRBV7-2 with TRBJ1-2; the D gene is possibly TRBD1 (5 bases). Germline assignment: CDR1 SGHTA and CDR2 FQGNSA. The CDR3 is 15 residues long. With 1 base removed from V and 4 bases from J, the gap between germline ends came to 13 bases. CDR3: CASSLVFGGAYGYTF. For the CDR3, the DNA is TGTGCCAGCAGCTTAGTTTTCGGGGGAGCCTATGGCTACACCTTC.

V gene TRBV6-2 or TRBV6-3 combines with J gene TRBJ2-7, with D possibly being TRBD2 (5 bases). The CDR3 is 16 amino acids. Trimming cost V 4 bases and J 0 bases, with 16 bases left between them. CDR1 MNHEY and CDR2 SVGEGT come from the germline V gene. The CDR3 sequence is CASSCGGLSSSYEQYF. In DNA form, the CDR3 reads TGTGCCAGCAGTTGCGGAGGACTCTCGAGCTCCTACGAGCAGTACTTC.

This clonotype was found many times. CDR3 DNA sequence: TGTGCCAGCAGTTACAATAACATGGACAGCGGCTACACCTTC. The encoded protein is CASSYNNMDSGYTF. The chain links TRBV6-5 to TRBJ1-2; tentative D call: TRBD1 (6 bases). Per germline, CDR1 MNHEY and CDR2 SVGAGI. The CDR3 is made up of 14 amino acids. Between the trimmed V and J ends, which lost 2 bases and 8 bases, there was a span of 15 bases.

This clonotype showed up many times. The chain combines TRBV28 with TRBJ2-3; TRBD2 aligns across 8 bases. This CDR3 has 16 residues. V was clipped by 9 bases and J by 2 bases; unmatched bases: 13. CDR1 and CDR2 (germline): MDHEN, SYDVKM. The CDR3 nucleotides read TGTGCCAGTCCCCCGGTAGTAGCGGGGTTCACAGATACGCAGTATTTT. Translating it yields CASPPVVAGFTDTQYF. Complete variable domain (other parts from reference TRBV28 and TRBJ2-3): DVKVTQSSRYLVKRTGEKVFLECVQDMDHENMFWYRQDPGLGLRLIYFSYDVKMKEKGDIPEGYSVSREKKERFSLILESASTNQTSMYLCASPPVVAGFTDTQYFGPGTRLTVL.

In its sample, this clonotype was seen a few times. The chain employs TRBV6-1 and TRBJ2-2; D possibly corresponds to TRBD1 (6 bases). The germline V gene has CDR1 MNHNS and CDR2 SASEGT. CDR3 size: 15 residues. The germline V and J ends were trimmed by 7 bases and 5 bases, with 17 bases remaining between them. Here the CDR3 reads CASTRPWGPTGELFF. The CDR3 DNA follows: TGTGCCAGCACCCGCCCCTGGGGGCCTACCGGGGAGCTGTTTTTT.

The J gene is TRBJ1-5, the V gene TRBV19, with D unresolved. Germline V gene sequence: CDR1 LNHDA, CDR2 SQIVND (reference sequence). Trimming left V 3 bases short and J 0 bases short, with 9 bases between. CDR3 length: 15 amino acids. The DNA for the CDR3 is TGTGCCAGTAGTATCGGCCGAGATAGCAATCAGCCCCAGCATTTT. The encoded protein is CASSIGRDSNQPQHF.

The chain joins TRBV5-5 to TRBJ1-2; D not resolved. CDR1 and CDR2 from the germline V gene are SGHKS and YYEKEE (reference sequence). V lost 1 base and J 5 bases, leaving 9 bases between the germline ends. The CDR3 totals 13 residues. The CDR3 nucleotides read TGTGCCAGCAGCTTGCAGGAGGATTATGGCTACACCTTC. It is translated as CASSLQEDYGYTF.

This clonotype was recorded many times. The CDR3 DNA sequence: TGTGCCAGCAGCCCTGTGGCGCCGGGCACTGAAGCTTTCTTT. The encoded protein is CASSPVAPGTEAFF. J is TRBJ1-1 and V is TRBV28; no clear D. The CDR3 runs to 14 residues. V was clipped by 6 bases and J by 4 bases, with 15 bases between them. Germline assignment: CDR1 MDHEN and CDR2 SYDVKM.